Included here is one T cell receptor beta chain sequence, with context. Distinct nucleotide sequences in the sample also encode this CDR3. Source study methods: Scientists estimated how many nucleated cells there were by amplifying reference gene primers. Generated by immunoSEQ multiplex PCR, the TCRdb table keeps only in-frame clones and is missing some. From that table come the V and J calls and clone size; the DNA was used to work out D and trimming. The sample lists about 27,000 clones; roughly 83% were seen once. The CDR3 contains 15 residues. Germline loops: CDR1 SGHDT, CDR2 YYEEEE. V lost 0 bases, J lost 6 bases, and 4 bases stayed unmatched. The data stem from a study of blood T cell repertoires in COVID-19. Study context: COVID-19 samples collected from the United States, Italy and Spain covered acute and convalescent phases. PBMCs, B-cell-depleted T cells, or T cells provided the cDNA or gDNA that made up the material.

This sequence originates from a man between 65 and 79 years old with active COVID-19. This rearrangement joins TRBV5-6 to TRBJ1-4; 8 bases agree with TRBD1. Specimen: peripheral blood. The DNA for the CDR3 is TGTGCCAGCAGCTTGGGTTGGACAGGGCATGAAAAACTGTTTTTT. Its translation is CASSLGWTGHEKLFF.